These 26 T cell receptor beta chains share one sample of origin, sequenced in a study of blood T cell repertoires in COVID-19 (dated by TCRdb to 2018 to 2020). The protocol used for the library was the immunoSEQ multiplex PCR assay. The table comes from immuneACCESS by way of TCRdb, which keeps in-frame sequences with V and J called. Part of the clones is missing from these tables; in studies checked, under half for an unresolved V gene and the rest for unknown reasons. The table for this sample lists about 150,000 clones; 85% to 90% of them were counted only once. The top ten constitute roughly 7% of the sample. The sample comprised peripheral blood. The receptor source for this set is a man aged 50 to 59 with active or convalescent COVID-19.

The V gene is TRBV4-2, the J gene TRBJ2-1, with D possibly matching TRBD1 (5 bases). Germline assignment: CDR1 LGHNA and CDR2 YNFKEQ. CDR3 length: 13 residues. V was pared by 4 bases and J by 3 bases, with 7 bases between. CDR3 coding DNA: TGTGCCAGCAGCCTCGACAGCTACAATGAGCAGTTCTTC. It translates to CASSLDSYNEQFF.

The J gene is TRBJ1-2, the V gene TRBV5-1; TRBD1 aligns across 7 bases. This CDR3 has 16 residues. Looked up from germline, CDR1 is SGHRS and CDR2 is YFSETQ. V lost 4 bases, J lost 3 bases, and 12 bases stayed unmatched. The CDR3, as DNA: TGCGCCAGCAGCAGGACAGACAGGGTAGCCGACTATGGCTACACCTTC. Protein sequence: CASSRTDRVADYGYTF.

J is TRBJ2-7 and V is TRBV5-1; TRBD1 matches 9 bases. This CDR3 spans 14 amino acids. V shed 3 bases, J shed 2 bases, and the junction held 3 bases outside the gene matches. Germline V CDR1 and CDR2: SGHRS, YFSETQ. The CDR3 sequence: CASSSRDRAYEQYF. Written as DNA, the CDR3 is TGCGCCAGCAGCTCCCGGGACAGGGCCTACGAGCAGTACTTC.

For the CDR3, the DNA is TGTGCCAGCGGGTCGGAGTATGGCTACACCTTC. Translation: CASGSEYGYTF. The rearrangement joins TRBV6-5 to TRBJ1-2, with D unresolved. The CDR3 sequence is 11 residues long. Trimming cost V 8 bases and J 5 bases, with 9 bases left between them. Germline V gene lookup returns CDR1 MNHEY and CDR2 SVGAGI.

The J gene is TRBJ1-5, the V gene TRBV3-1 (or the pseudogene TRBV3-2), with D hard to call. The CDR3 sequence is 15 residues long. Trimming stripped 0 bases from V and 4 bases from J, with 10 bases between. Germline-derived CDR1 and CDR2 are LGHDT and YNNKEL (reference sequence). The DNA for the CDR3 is TGTGCCAGCAGCCAAGACAGGTTTACTAATCAGCCCCAGCATTTT. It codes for CASSQDRFTNQPQHF.

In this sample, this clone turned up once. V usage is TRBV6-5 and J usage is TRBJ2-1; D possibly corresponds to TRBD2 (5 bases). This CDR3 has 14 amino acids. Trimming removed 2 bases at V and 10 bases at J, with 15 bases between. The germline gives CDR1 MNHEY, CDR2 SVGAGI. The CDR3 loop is CASSYRTPRGEQFF. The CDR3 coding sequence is TGTGCCAGCAGTTACCGGACTCCCCGTGGGGAGCAGTTCTTC.

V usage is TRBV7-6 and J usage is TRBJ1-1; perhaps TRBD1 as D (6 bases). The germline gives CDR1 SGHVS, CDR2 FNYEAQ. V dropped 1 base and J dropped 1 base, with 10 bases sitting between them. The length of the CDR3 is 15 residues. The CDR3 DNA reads TGTGCCAGCAGCTTAGGACAGGTACCGAACACTGAAGCTTTCTTT. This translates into CASSLGQVPNTEAFF. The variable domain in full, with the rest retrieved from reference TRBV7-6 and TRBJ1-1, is GAGVSQSPRYKVTKRGQDVALRCDPISGHVSLYWYRQALGQGPEFLTYFNYEAQQDKSGLPNDRFSAERPEGSISTLTIQRTEQRDSAMYRCASSLGQVPNTEAFFGQGTRLTVV.

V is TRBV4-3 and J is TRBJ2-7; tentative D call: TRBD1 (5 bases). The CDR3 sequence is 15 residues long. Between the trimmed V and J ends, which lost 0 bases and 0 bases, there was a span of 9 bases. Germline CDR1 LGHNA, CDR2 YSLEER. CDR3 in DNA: TGCGCCAGCAGCCAAGAAAGACAGTTCTCCTACGAGCAGTACTTC. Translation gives CASSQERQFSYEQYF.

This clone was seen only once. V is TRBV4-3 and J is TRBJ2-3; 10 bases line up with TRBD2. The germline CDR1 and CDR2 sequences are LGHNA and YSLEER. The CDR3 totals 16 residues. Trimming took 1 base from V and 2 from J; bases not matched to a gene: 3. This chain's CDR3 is CASSQVLAGSTDTQYF. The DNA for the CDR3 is TGCGCCAGCAGCCAAGTACTAGCGGGGTCCACAGATACGCAGTATTTT.

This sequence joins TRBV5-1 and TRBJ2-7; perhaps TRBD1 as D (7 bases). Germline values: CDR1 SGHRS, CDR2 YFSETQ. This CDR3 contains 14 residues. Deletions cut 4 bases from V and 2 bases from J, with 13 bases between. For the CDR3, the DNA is TGCGCCAGCAGCGGGAGGACAGGTACCTACGAGCAGTACTTC. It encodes CASSGRTGTYEQYF.

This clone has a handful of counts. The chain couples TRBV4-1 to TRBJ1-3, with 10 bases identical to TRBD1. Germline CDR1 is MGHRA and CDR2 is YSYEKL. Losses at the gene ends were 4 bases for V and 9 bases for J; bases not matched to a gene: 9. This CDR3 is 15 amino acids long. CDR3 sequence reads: CASSRDRGPGSTIYF. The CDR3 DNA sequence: TGCGCCAGCAGCCGAGACAGGGGGCCCGGATCCACCATATATTTT.

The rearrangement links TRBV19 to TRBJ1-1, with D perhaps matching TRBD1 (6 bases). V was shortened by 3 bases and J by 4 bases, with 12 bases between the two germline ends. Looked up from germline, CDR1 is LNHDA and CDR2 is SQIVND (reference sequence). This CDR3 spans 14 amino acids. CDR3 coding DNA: TGTGCCAGTAGTATCCCAGGGGCGGTCACTGAAGCTTTCTTT. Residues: CASSIPGAVTEAFF.

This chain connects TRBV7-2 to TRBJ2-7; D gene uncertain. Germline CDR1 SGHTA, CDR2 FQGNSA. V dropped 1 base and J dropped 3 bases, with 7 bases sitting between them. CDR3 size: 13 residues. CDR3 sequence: CASSLGGLYEQYF. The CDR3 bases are TGTGCCAGCAGCTTAGGAGGCCTCTACGAGCAGTACTTC.

The CDR3 coding sequence is TGTGCCAGCAGTGACGGACAGGGAATGAACACTGAAGCTTTCTTT. Encoded protein: CASSDGQGMNTEAFF. V is TRBV6-1 and J is TRBJ1-1, with TRBD1 matching 8 bases. Per germline, CDR1 MNHNS and CDR2 SASEGT. The CDR3 runs to 15 residues. V was pared by 3 bases and J by 0 bases, with 3 bases of the junction left unmatched.

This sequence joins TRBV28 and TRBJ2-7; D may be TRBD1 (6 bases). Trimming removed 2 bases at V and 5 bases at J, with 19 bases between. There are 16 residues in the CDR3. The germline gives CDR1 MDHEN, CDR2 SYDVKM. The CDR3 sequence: CASSLSDRRPWNEQYF. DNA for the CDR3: TGTGCCAGCAGTTTAAGCGACAGGCGGCCTTGGAACGAGCAGTACTTC.

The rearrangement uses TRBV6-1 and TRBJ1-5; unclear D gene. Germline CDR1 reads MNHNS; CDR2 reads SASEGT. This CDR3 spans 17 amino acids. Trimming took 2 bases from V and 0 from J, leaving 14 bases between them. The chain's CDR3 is CASSESRNSYSNQPQHF. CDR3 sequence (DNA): TGTGCCAGCAGTGAATCTCGGAACAGCTATAGCAATCAGCCCCAGCATTTT.

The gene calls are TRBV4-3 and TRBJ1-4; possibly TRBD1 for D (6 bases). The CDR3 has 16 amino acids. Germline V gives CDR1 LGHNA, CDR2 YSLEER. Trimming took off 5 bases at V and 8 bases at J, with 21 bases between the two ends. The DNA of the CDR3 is TGCGCCAGCAGCACCTTTTGGAGCAGGGGCAACGAAAAACTGTTTTTT. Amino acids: CASSTFWSRGNEKLFF.

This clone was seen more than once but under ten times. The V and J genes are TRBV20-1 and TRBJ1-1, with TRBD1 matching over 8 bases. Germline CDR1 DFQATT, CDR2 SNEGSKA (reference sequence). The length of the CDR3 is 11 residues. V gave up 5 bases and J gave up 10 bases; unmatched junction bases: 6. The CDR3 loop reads CSAQFGQGAFF. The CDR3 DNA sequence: TGCAGTGCTCAATTTGGACAGGGAGCTTTCTTT.

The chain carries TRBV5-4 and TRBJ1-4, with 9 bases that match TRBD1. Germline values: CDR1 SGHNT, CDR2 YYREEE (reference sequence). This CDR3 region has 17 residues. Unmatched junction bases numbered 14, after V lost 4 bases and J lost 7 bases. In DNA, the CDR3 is TGTGCCAGCAGCGCCCGGGACAGGGCGGGTTTGAGTGAAAAACTGTTTTTT. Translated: CASSARDRAGLSEKLFF. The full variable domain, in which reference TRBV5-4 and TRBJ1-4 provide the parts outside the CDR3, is ETGVTQSPTHLIKTRGQQVTLRCSSQSGHNTVSWYQQALGQGPQFIFQYYREEENGRGNFPPRFSGLQFPNYSSELNVNALELDDSALYLCASSARDRAGLSEKLFFGSGTQLSVL.

The CDR3 region is CASSDLAGLSGELFF. CDR3 DNA: TGTGCCAGCAGTGACCTAGCGGGATTGTCCGGGGAGCTGTTTTTT. The chain recombines TRBV25-1 with TRBJ2-2, with TRBD2 matching 9 bases. The V gene's germline CDR1 is MGHDK and CDR2 SYGVNS. The V and J ends lost 3 bases and 6 bases, in that order; junction bases with no gene match: 5. This CDR3 is built from 15 residues.

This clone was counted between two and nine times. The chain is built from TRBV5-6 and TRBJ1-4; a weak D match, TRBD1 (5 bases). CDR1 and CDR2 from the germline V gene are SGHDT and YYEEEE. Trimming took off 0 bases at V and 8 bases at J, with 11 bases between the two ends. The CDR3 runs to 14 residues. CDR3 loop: CASSLERGREKLFF. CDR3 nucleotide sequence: TGTGCCAGCAGCTTGGAACGGGGGAGAGAAAAACTGTTTTTT.

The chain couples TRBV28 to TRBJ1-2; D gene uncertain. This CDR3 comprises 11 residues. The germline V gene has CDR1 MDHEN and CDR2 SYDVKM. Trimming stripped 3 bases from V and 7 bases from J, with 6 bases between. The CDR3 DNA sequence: TGTGCCAGCAGTTTTGAGGTTGGCTACACCTTC. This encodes CASSFEVGYTF.

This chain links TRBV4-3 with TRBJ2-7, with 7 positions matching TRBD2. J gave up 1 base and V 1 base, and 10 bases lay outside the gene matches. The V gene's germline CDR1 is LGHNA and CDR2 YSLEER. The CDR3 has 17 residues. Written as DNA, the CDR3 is TGCGCCAGCAGCCAAGGCCTCGGGACTACGCTATCCTACGAGCAGTACTTC. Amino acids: CASSQGLGTTLSYEQYF.

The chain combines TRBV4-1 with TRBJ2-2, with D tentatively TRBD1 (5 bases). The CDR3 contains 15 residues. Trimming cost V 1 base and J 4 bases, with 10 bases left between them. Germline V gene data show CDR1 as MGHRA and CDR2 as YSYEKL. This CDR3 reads CASSQARVITGELFF. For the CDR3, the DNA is TGCGCCAGCAGCCAAGCCAGGGTAATCACCGGGGAGCTGTTTTTT.

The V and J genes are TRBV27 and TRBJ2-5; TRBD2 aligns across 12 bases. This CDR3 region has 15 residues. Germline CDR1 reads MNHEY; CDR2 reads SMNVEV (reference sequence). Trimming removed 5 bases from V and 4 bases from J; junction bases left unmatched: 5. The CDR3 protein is CASSPLAGGTETQYF. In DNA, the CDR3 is TGTGCCAGCAGTCCCCTAGCGGGAGGGACAGAGACCCAGTACTTC.

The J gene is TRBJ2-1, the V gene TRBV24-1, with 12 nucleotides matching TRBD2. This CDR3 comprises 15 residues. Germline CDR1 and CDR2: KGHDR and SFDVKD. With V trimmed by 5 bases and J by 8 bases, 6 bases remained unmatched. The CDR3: CATSVPSGGEDEQFF. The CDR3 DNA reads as TGTGCCACCAGTGTCCCTAGCGGGGGGGAGGATGAGCAGTTCTTC.